The text below deals with one TCR beta chain. The antigen is undetermined. MiXCR was run by TCRdb on the 5' RACE reads, yielding one entry per CDR3 protein. The table has about 180,000 distinct CDR3 sequences, around a sixth seen once. The CDR3 runs to 15 residues. Trimming stripped 5 bases from V and 0 bases from J, with 11 bases between. The data originate from a study of T-cell memory formation after mild COVID-19. Findings and caveats of the study: CD4+ contracting clones were mainly CM and EM; CD8+ ones, EMRA.

The clonotype comes from a man aged 18 to 29 who had mild COVID-19 (a few samples of this study predate the infection). Cell type and time point are not known. Source material: PBMCs or a T cell subset sorted from them (not recorded which). The chain has TRBV12-3 or TRBV12-4 and TRBJ1-3; D is unclear. CDR3 coding DNA: TGTGCCAGCAGTCCAAATATGGGCTCTGGAAACACCATATATTTT. It translates to CASSPNMGSGNTIYF.